One sample yielded the 8 T cell receptor beta chains listed below, sequenced in a study of regulatory T cells in long-lasting Graves disease (dated by TCRdb to the early 2020s). The protocol used for the library was multiplex PCR. The instrument given in TCRdb is Illumina HiSeq 4000. CDR3 regions were amplified by Arm-PCR with iRepertoire HTBI primers to construct TCR beta libraries. Starting from the raw public reads, TCRdb applied fastp trimming at Q25, assembled clones with MiXCR and retained in-frame beta chains. When rows share a CDR3 protein, they turn into one entry using the most common DNA and genes. In all, the sample holds 350,000 to 500,000 distinct CDR3 sequences, and less than 20% of those were seen once. About 25% of the sample goes to the ten largest clones. Interpreted using the paper, the time point label stands for: newly diagnosed GD, antithyroid drugs for less than 3 months. For both TCR sequencing and RNA sequencing, RNA was extracted from PBMCs using TRIzol.

These sequences were also reported in another study, on T cells in Graves' hyperthyroidism and ophthalmopathy.

This sample comprised peripheral blood mononuclear cells (PBMCs), obtained at new diagnosis, from a patient treated with antithyroid drugs. These receptor sequences come from a woman under 30 with Graves disease. Donor details come from another sample of the same person, matched by shared clones.

This clonotype has ten or more counts. The chain couples TRBV5-6 to TRBJ2-5; 12 bases map to TRBD2. Trimming cost V 2 bases and J 0 bases; bases outside gene matches: 8. Looked up from germline, CDR1 is SGHDT and CDR2 is YYEEEE. The CDR3 consists of 18 residues. CDR3 nucleotides: TGTGCCAGCAGCTTTTCTGGCCTAGCGGGAGGGTACCAAGAGACCCAGTACTTC. Its translation is CASSFSGLAGGYQETQYF.

On this clonotype itself: One junction end disagrees with the germline gene, perhaps due to a read error. This chain uses TRBV20-1 with TRBJ1-6; D call uncertain. The CDR3 covers 18 residues. The V gene's germline CDR1 is DFQATT and CDR2 SNEGSKA (reference sequence). This chain's CDR3 is CSATVGRRTYSHNSPLHF. The CDR3 coding sequence is TGCAGTGCTACTGTGGGCAGGAGAACGTACTCCCATAATTCACCCCTCCACTTT.

The gene calls are TRBV11-2 and TRBJ2-1; D not resolved. Germline V gene sequence: CDR1 SGHAT, CDR2 FQNNGV. Trimming cost V 6 bases and J 6 bases, with 18 bases left between them. The CDR3 covers 15 residues. The CDR3 nucleotides read TGTGCCAGCAGTTCTTCCCCTGACCACTTCAATGAGCAGTTCTTC. The encoded protein is CASSSSPDHFNEQFF.

The CDR3 loop is CASSSYRRVNSPGELFF. CDR3 coding DNA: TGTGCCAGCAGTTCCTATCGGAGGGTTAACAGTCCCGGGGAGCTGTTTTTT. The chain uses TRBV28 and TRBJ2-2, with D tentatively TRBD2 (6 bases). Deletions cut 4 bases from V and 6 bases from J, with 21 bases between. The CDR3 length is 17 residues. Germline lookup yields CDR1 MDHEN and CDR2 SYDVKM.

At least ten counts were recorded for this clonotype. The rearrangement uses TRBV5-1 and TRBJ2-3, with D hard to call. V lost 2 bases to trimming and J lost 5 bases, with 15 bases between them. CDR3 length: 15 residues. The germline V gene has CDR1 SGHRS and CDR2 YFSETQ. CDR3 sequence reads: CASSFGLLRQDTQYF. The CDR3 DNA sequence: TGCGCCAGCAGCTTTGGATTACTCCGGCAAGATACGCAGTATTTT. Filled out from reference TRBV5-1 and TRBJ2-3, the complete variable domain reads KAGVTQTPRYLIKTRGQQVTLSCSPISGHRSVSWYQQTPGQGLQFLFEYFSETQRNKGNFPGRFSGRQFSNSRSEMNVSTLELGDSALYLCASSFGLLRQDTQYFGPGTRLTVL.

At least ten counts were recorded for this clonotype. The gene calls are TRBV27 and TRBJ2-3; no reliable D call. Trimming shortened V by 2 bases and J by 0 bases, and 3 bases separated the two germline ends. This CDR3 contains 13 residues. CDR1 is MNHEY, CDR2 SMNVEV, per germline (reference sequence). This CDR3 reads CASSLVSTDTQYF. DNA for the CDR3: TGTGCCAGCAGTTTAGTTAGCACAGATACGCAGTATTTT.

A note on this clonotype: A much larger clone is a single base away; this may be a read error. The chain joins TRBV7-2 to TRBJ1-1, with TRBD1 identical over 7 bases. The CDR3 has 14 residues. Per germline, CDR1 SGHTA and CDR2 FQGNSA. The CDR3 nucleotides read TGTGCCAGCAGCTTAGCCCGGACAGGCACTGAAGCTCTCTTT. Translated, it gives CASSLARTGTEALF.

The V and J genes are TRBV10-3 and TRBJ1-1; 8 nucleotides match TRBD1. From germline, CDR1 is ENHRY and CDR2 SYGVKD. This CDR3 comprises 15 residues. With 2 bases clipped from V and 0 bases from J, the junction kept 2 bases outside the gene matches. Here the CDR3 reads CAISEGQGLNTEAFF. For the CDR3, the DNA is TGTGCCATCAGTGAGGGACAGGGCCTGAACACTGAAGCTTTCTTT.